The 2 T cell receptor beta chains given below trace back to one sample, sequenced in a study of T cell responses to AZD1222 COVID-19 vaccine. Clones were sequenced by immunoSEQ multiplex PCR, and TCRdb holds only the in-frame ones, with some missing. The sample yields about 100,000 clones, 87% seen once. Sample: peripheral blood, taken on day 0 of AZD1222 vaccination. These receptors all stem from an adult in good health.

The chain is built from TRBV25-1 and TRBJ1-6; D unclear. Trimming cost V 4 bases and J 4 bases, with 5 bases left between them. Germline V gene lookup returns CDR1 MGHDK and CDR2 SYGVNS. The CDR3 is made up of 13 amino acids. CDR3 bases: TGTGCCAGCAGTGGATATTATAATTCACCCCTCCACTTT. Its translation is CASSGYYNSPLHF.

The CDR3 DNA follows: TGTGCCAGTAGTTCAAGATTGCGAGGCATGAACACTGAAGCTTTCTTT. As protein: CASSSRLRGMNTEAFF. The chain employs TRBV19 and TRBJ1-1, with D hard to call. Per the germline V gene, CDR1 is LNHDA and CDR2 is SQIVND (reference sequence). This CDR3 is 16 amino acids long. V was pared by 5 bases and J by 0 bases, with 16 bases between.